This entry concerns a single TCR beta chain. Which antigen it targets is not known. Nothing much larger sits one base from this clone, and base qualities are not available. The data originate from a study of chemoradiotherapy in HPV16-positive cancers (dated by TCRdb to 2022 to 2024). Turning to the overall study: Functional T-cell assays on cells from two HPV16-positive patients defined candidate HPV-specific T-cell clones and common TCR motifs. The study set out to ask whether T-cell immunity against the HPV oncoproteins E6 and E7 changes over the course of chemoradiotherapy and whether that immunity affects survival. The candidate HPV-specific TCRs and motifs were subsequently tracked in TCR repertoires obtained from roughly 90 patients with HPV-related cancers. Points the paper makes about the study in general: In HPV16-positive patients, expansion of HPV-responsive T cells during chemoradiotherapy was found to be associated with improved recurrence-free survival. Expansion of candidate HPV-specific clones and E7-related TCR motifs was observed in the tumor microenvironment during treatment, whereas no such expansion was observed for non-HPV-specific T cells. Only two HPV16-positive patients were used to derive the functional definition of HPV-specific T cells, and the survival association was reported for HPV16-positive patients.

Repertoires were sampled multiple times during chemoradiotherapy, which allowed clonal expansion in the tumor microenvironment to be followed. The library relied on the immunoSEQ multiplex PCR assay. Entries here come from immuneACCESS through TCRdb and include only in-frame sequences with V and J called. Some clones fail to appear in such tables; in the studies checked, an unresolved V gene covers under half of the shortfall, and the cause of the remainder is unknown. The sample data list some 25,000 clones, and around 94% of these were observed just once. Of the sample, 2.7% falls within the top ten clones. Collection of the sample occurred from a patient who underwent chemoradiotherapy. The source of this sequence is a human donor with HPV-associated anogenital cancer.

The nucleotide sequence is given as TGTGCCAGCAGTTTACCCGGACCTTTACCCCTCCACTTT. Translated, this is CASSLPGPLPLHF. The receptor chain draws on TRBV28 and TRBJ1-6, with the D gene call left open. V is reduced by 2 bases and J by 12 bases, leaving a spacing of 11 bases between them. CDR1 and CDR2 (MDHEN, SYDVKM) derive from the germline V gene. From the cysteine up to the phenylalanine, the CDR3 has a length of 13 residues. Of the read, only the CDR3 DNA is kept; its 39 bases are in frame from base 1.